Presented here are 30 T cell receptor beta chains from one specimen sequenced in a study of early T cells in non-severe SARS-CoV-2 infection. Each CDR3 protein gets one entry after TCRdb re-called the 5' RACE reads with MiXCR. This sample has tens of thousands of distinct CDR3 sequences, with around 20% found just once. This material consisted of whole blood, taken at baseline. The receptor set was obtained from an adult who was a healthcare worker with PCR-confirmed SARS-CoV-2 infection or an uninfected control (not recorded which).

The CDR3 loop reads CARSLQETQYF. CDR3 bases: TGTGCCAGAAGCTTACAAGAGACCCAGTACTTC. The rearrangement uses TRBV5-3 and TRBJ2-5; no clear D gene. TRBV5-3 is placed among ORFs of uncertain function. The CDR3 has 11 amino acids. Trimming took off 2 bases at V and 2 bases at J, with 1 base between the two ends.

This clonotype was counted only a few times. The rearrangement uses TRBV12-3 or TRBV12-4 and TRBJ1-5, with D possibly TRBD1 on 5 matching bases. The V and J ends lost 3 bases and 9 bases respectively, with 15 bases between them. The CDR3 length is 14 residues. CDR3 DNA: TGTGCCAGCAGTTTGGGGGACCCAGGGACGCCCCAGCATTTT. This sequence encodes CASSLGDPGTPQHF.

This clonotype was seen repeatedly, ten times or more. V gene TRBV4-1 combines with J gene TRBJ2-3; 12 bases map to TRBD2. The CDR3 extends over 16 amino acids. Germline V gene data show CDR1 as MGHRA and CDR2 as YSYEKL. After removal of 1 base from V and 6 bases from J, the junction contained 5 bases not matched to a gene. CDR3 region: CASSQGASGGVDTQYF. The DNA for the CDR3 is TGCGCCAGCAGCCAAGGGGCTAGCGGGGGGGTCGATACGCAGTATTTT.

This clonotype was counted only a few times. V gene TRBV20-1 combines with J gene TRBJ1-1; D is unclear. The CDR3 consists of 13 residues. The germline CDR1 and CDR2 sequences are DFQATT and SNEGSKA (reference sequence). Trimming stripped 3 bases from V and 2 bases from J, with 10 bases between. CDR3 coding DNA: TGCAGTGCTAGTTTCTCAGTTAACACTGAAGCTTTCTTT. Residues: CSASFSVNTEAFF.

This clonotype was seen repeatedly, ten times or more. This chain uses TRBV7-2 with TRBJ2-3, with unresolved D. V lost 1 base and J lost 5, with 1 base in between. From germline, CDR1 is SGHTA and CDR2 FQGNSA. The CDR3 sequence is 11 residues long. CDR3 sequence (DNA): TGTGCCAGCAGCTTAGTAGATACGCAGTATTTT. Translated: CASSLVDTQYF. Combining the CDR3 with reference TRBV7-2 and TRBJ2-3 gives the whole variable domain GAGVSQSPSNKVTEKGKDVELRCDPISGHTALYWYRQSLGQGLEFLIYFQGNSAPDKSGLPSDRFSAERTGGSVSTLTIQRTQQEDSAVYLCASSLVDTQYFGPGTRLTVL.

The chain uses TRBV10-1 and TRBJ2-1, with 16 bases matching TRBD2. Germline CDR1 reads WNHNN; CDR2 reads SYGVQD (reference sequence). The CDR3 is made up of 17 amino acids. V was pared by 10 bases and J by 4 bases, with 10 bases of the junction left unmatched. This CDR3 reads CAILAGTSGGVYNEQFF. Written as DNA, the CDR3 is TGCGCCATCCTCGCCGGGACTAGCGGGGGGGTGTACAATGAGCAGTTCTTC.

This clonotype has only a few counts. This rearrangement joins TRBV20-1 to TRBJ2-7, with a weak D call TRBD1 (6 bases). Trimming left V 3 bases short and J 3 bases short, with 21 bases between. Germline CDR1 is DFQATT and CDR2 is SNEGSKA (reference sequence). The CDR3 length is 16 residues. The CDR3 sequence is CSASNRARSADYEQYF. The CDR3 coding sequence is TGCAGTGCTAGTAACAGGGCGAGGAGTGCGGACTACGAGCAGTACTTC.

CDR3: CASSPDTSGGMDEQFF. In DNA form, the CDR3 reads TGTGCCAGCAGCCCCGACACCAGCGGGGGGATGGATGAGCAGTTCTTC. The V gene is TRBV7-3, the J gene TRBJ2-1; 9 positions agree with TRBD2. V gave up 5 bases and J gave up 8 bases; unmatched junction bases: 13. Germline loops: CDR1 SGHTA, CDR2 FQGTGA. This CDR3 contains 16 residues.

The chain employs TRBV5-1 and TRBJ2-5; 8 bases agree with TRBD1. The ends lost 0 bases at V and 5 bases at J; junction bases unmatched: 3. CDR1 and CDR2 from the germline V gene are SGHRS and YFSETQ. There are 14 residues in the CDR3. The CDR3 protein is CASSLERQGETQYF. The CDR3 DNA is TGCGCCAGCAGCTTGGAGCGACAGGGGGAGACCCAGTACTTC.

This clonotype was seen a few times. CDR3 in amino acids: CAWSIRQGGSPLHF. DNA of the CDR3: TGTGCCTGGAGCATTCGACAGGGAGGATCACCCCTCCACTTT. The chain carries TRBV30 and TRBJ1-6; 7 positions match TRBD1. Per germline, CDR1 GTSNPN and CDR2 SVGIG (reference sequence). The junction had 9 bases not matched to a gene; V was cut back by 3 bases and J by 10 bases. The CDR3 consists of 14 residues.

A few counts support this clonotype. V gene TRBV4-1 combines with J gene TRBJ1-2, with 8 bases identical to TRBD1. The V gene end was trimmed by 3 bases and the J gene end by 2 bases; junction bases not matched to a gene: 8. The CDR3 covers 16 residues. Looked up from germline, CDR1 is MGHRA and CDR2 is YSYEKL. CDR3 region: CASSQLPGQENYGYTF. The CDR3 DNA follows: TGCGCCAGCAGCCAGCTACCGGGACAGGAAAACTATGGCTACACCTTC.

This clonotype was seen only a few times. V is TRBV24-1 and J is TRBJ2-7; D is undetermined. V shed 5 bases and J shed 4 bases, with 17 bases lying between them. This CDR3 region has 15 residues. The V gene's germline CDR1 is KGHDR and CDR2 SFDVKD. CDR3 nucleotide sequence: TGTGCCACCAGTGTCGTGCTTAGCTACAGATACGAGCAGTACTTC. Translation gives CATSVVLSYRYEQYF.

This clonotype occurred a few times. The CDR3 bases are TGTGCCAGCAGTCTCTCCACTGACGTAAGTGGGACTGAAGCTTTCTTT. Translating gives CASSLSTDVSGTEAFF. J is TRBJ1-1 and V is TRBV28, with D unclear. The CDR3 is 16 residues long. The germline CDR1 and CDR2 sequences are MDHEN and SYDVKM. The V end lost 5 bases, the J end lost 5 bases, and 21 bases lay between the germline ends.

This clonotype was counted a few times. The chain couples TRBV18 to TRBJ1-4, with D unresolved. This CDR3 spans 16 amino acids. Germline CDR1 KGHSH, CDR2 LQKENI. V gave up 3 bases and J gave up 3 bases, with 14 bases separating them. For the CDR3, the DNA is TGTGCCAGCTCACCCGTGAAGGCCGGGCCTAATGAAAAACTGTTTTTT. Translated: CASSPVKAGPNEKLFF.

This rearrangement joins TRBV5-1 to TRBJ2-1; 12 positions agree with TRBD2. The CDR3 covers 15 residues. The germline V gene has CDR1 SGHRS and CDR2 YFSETQ. Unmatched junction bases numbered 7, after V lost 4 bases and J lost 8 bases. The CDR3: CASSPSSGGAYEQFF. As DNA, the CDR3 is TGCGCCAGCAGCCCGTCTAGCGGGGGGGCCTATGAGCAGTTCTTC.

This clonotype was detected many times. This rearrangement joins TRBV5-1 to TRBJ1-6; perhaps TRBD1 as D (5 bases). Trimming stripped 4 bases from V and 10 bases from J, with 12 bases between. Germline V gene lookup returns CDR1 SGHRS and CDR2 YFSETQ. This CDR3 contains 13 residues. The CDR3 sequence is CASSPSGGSPLHF. CDR3 in DNA: TGCGCCAGCAGCCCTTCCGGGGGATCACCCCTCCACTTT.

The chain employs TRBV4-1 and TRBJ1-2; perhaps TRBD1 as D (6 bases). Trimming stripped 6 bases from V and 8 bases from J, with 13 bases between. The CDR3 has 12 amino acids. CDR1 and CDR2 from the germline V gene are MGHRA and YSYEKL. In DNA form, the CDR3 reads TGCGCCAGCAGGCAGGGGATTAGCGGCTACACCTTC. Translated, it gives CASRQGISGYTF.

CDR3 sequence reads: CASSQGWGADTQYF. The CDR3 nucleotides are TGTGCCAGCAGCCAAGGATGGGGGGCAGATACGCAGTATTTT. The rearrangement joins TRBV3-1 to TRBJ2-3, with D possibly matching TRBD2 (6 bases). Trimming took off 1 base at V and 4 bases at J, with 9 bases between the two ends. CDR3 length equals 14 residues. CDR1 LGHDT and CDR2 YNNKEL come from the germline V gene (reference sequence).

The rearrangement links TRBV7-2 to TRBJ1-1; D gene unclear. The V end lost 5 bases, the J end lost 6 bases, and 10 bases lay between the germline ends. Germline CDR1 and CDR2: SGHTA and FQGNSA. The CDR3 contains 12 residues. The CDR3 spells CASSNFNAEAFF. Written as DNA, the CDR3 is TGTGCCAGCAGCAATTTTAACGCTGAAGCTTTCTTT.

The V gene is TRBV18, the J gene TRBJ2-5; no definite D call. Trimming pared 3 bases from V and 1 base from J, leaving 12 bases between. Per germline, CDR1 KGHSH and CDR2 LQKENI. The CDR3 totals 15 residues. This chain's CDR3 is CASSPDALLQETQYF. The CDR3 bases are TGTGCCAGCTCACCGGACGCGCTACTCCAAGAGACCCAGTACTTC. Full variable domain (remainder filled in from reference TRBV18 and TRBJ2-5): NAGVMQNPRHLVRRRGQEARLRCSPMKGHSHVYWYRQLPEEGLKFMVYLQKENIIDESGMPKERFSAEFPKEGPSILRIQQVVRGDSAAYFCASSPDALLQETQYFGPGTRLLVL.

The chain joins TRBV2 to TRBJ1-6; 9 nucleotides line up with TRBD1. Germline CDR1 reads SNHLY; CDR2 reads FYNNEI. V lost 7 bases, J lost 7 bases, and 8 bases stayed unmatched. This CDR3 contains 15 residues. CDR3 protein: CASIRAGTGNSPLHF. CDR3 nucleotide sequence: TGTGCCAGCATCAGGGCCGGGACAGGGAATTCACCCCTCCACTTT.

This clonotype was detected many times. This chain uses TRBV12-3 or TRBV12-4 with TRBJ1-1; the match to TRBD1 covers 7 bases. The junction had 5 bases not matched to a gene; V was cut back by 7 bases and J by 0 bases. The CDR3 runs 14 residues. The CDR3 DNA reads TGTGCCAGCATCCTGGGACAGATGAACACTGAAGCTTTCTTT. It is translated as CASILGQMNTEAFF.

This sequence joins TRBV20-1 and TRBJ2-3; D gene ambiguous. CDR3 length equals 14 residues. Germline values: CDR1 DFQATT, CDR2 SNEGSKA (reference sequence). The ends were cut back, 4 bases at V and 1 base at J, with 12 bases in the middle. The CDR3 is CSATAPVGTDTQYF. The CDR3 DNA reads TGCAGTGCTACGGCTCCAGTGGGCACAGATACGCAGTATTTT.

This clonotype was observed a few times. V is TRBV5-6 and J is TRBJ2-3; the match to TRBD2 covers 7 bases. Germline CDR1 is SGHDT and CDR2 is YYEEEE. This CDR3 has 14 amino acids. V trimming: 3 bases; J trimming: 2 bases; junction bases outside the gene matches: 3. The CDR3 spells CASSSSGSTDTQYF. In nucleotides, the CDR3 is TGTGCCAGCAGCTCTAGCGGTTCCACAGATACGCAGTATTTT.

The chain is built from TRBV25-1 and TRBJ1-1; D uncertain. Germline values: CDR1 MGHDK, CDR2 SYGVNS. V lost 8 bases and J 6 bases, leaving 16 bases between the germline ends. The CDR3 covers 13 residues. The CDR3 reads CASRDYQDAEAFF. CDR3 in DNA: TGTGCCAGCCGCGACTACCAGGACGCTGAAGCTTTCTTT.

V is TRBV7-3 and J is TRBJ1-1; possibly TRBD1 for D (6 bases). This CDR3 comprises 15 residues. CDR1 and CDR2 (germline): SGHTA, FQGTGA. V lost 2 bases and J 0 bases, leaving 10 bases between the germline ends. CDR3 residues: CASSLDRTMNTEAFF. CDR3 in DNA: TGTGCCAGCAGCTTAGACAGGACGATGAACACTGAAGCTTTCTTT.

V is TRBV2 and J is TRBJ2-3; D unclear. CDR3 length equals 10 residues. The V end lost 7 bases, the J end lost 6 bases, and 5 bases lay between the germline ends. Germline V CDR1 and CDR2: SNHLY, FYNNEI. CDR3 nucleotide sequence: TGTGCCAGCAACAAGGATACGCAGTATTTT. Translation gives CASNKDTQYF. Full variable domain (outside the CDR3, taken from reference TRBV2 and TRBJ2-3): EPEVTQTPSHQVTQMGQEVILRCVPISNHLYFYWYRQILGQKVEFLVSFYNNEISEKSEIFDDQFSVERPDGSNFTLKIRSTKLEDSAMYFCASNKDTQYFGPGTRLTVL.

This clonotype was recorded a few times. The chain employs TRBV19 and TRBJ1-5, with no clear D. There are 13 residues in the CDR3. The ends were cut back, 6 bases at V and 2 bases at J, with 8 bases in the middle. The germline CDR1 and CDR2 sequences are LNHDA and SQIVND (reference sequence). This chain's CDR3 is CASRLDGNQPQHF. Written as DNA, the CDR3 is TGTGCCAGTAGATTAGATGGCAATCAGCCCCAGCATTTT.

The rearrangement joins TRBV7-9 to TRBJ1-1; possible D gene TRBD1, 5 bases. There are 16 residues in the CDR3. The ends were cut back, 6 bases at V and 6 bases at J, with 23 bases in the middle. CDR1 SEHNR and CDR2 FQNEAQ come from the germline V gene (reference sequence). CDR3 sequence: CASRDGGKGPMAEAFF. The CDR3 DNA is TGTGCCAGCAGAGATGGGGGAAAGGGGCCTATGGCTGAAGCTTTCTTT. The full variable domain, its missing parts supplied by reference TRBV7-9 and TRBJ1-1, is DTGVSQNPRHKITKRGQNVTFRCDPISEHNRLYWYRQTLGQGPEFLTYFQNEAQLEKSRLLSDRFSAERPKGSFSTLEIQRTEQGDSAMYLCASRDGGKGPMAEAFFGQGTRLTVV.

This chain uses TRBV25-1 with TRBJ1-4, with a tentative D call TRBD1 (6 bases). This CDR3 has 15 residues. With 1 base removed from V and 9 bases from J, the gap between germline ends came to 15 bases. Looked up from germline, CDR1 is MGHDK and CDR2 is SYGVNS. The CDR3 sequence: CASSEWKGGMKKLFF. In DNA form, the CDR3 reads TGTGCCAGCAGTGAATGGAAGGGGGGGATGAAAAAACTGTTTTTT.